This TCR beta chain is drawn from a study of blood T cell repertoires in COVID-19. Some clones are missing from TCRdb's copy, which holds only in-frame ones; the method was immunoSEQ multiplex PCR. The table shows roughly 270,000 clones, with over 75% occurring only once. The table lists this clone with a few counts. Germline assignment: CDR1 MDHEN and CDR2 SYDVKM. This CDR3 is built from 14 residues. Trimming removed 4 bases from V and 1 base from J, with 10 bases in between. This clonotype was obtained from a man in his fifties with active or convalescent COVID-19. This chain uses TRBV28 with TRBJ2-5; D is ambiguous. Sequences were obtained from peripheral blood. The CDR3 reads CASSSLSPQETQYF. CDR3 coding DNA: TGTGCCAGCAGTTCCCTATCGCCCCAAGAGACCCAGTACTTC.